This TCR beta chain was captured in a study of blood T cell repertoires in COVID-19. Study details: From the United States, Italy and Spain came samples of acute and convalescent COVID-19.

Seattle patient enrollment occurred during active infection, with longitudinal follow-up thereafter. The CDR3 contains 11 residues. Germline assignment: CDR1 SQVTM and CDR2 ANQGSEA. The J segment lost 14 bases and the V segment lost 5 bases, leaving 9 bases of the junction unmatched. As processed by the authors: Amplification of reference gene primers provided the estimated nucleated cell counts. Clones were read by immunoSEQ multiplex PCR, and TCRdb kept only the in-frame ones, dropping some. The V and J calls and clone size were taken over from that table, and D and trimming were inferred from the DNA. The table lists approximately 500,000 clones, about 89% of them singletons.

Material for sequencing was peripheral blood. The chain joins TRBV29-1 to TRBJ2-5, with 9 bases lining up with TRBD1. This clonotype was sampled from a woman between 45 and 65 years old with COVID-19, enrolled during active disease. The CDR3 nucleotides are TGCAGCGTTTGGGGGGGACAGGGACTCTACTTC. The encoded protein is CSVWGGQGLYF.